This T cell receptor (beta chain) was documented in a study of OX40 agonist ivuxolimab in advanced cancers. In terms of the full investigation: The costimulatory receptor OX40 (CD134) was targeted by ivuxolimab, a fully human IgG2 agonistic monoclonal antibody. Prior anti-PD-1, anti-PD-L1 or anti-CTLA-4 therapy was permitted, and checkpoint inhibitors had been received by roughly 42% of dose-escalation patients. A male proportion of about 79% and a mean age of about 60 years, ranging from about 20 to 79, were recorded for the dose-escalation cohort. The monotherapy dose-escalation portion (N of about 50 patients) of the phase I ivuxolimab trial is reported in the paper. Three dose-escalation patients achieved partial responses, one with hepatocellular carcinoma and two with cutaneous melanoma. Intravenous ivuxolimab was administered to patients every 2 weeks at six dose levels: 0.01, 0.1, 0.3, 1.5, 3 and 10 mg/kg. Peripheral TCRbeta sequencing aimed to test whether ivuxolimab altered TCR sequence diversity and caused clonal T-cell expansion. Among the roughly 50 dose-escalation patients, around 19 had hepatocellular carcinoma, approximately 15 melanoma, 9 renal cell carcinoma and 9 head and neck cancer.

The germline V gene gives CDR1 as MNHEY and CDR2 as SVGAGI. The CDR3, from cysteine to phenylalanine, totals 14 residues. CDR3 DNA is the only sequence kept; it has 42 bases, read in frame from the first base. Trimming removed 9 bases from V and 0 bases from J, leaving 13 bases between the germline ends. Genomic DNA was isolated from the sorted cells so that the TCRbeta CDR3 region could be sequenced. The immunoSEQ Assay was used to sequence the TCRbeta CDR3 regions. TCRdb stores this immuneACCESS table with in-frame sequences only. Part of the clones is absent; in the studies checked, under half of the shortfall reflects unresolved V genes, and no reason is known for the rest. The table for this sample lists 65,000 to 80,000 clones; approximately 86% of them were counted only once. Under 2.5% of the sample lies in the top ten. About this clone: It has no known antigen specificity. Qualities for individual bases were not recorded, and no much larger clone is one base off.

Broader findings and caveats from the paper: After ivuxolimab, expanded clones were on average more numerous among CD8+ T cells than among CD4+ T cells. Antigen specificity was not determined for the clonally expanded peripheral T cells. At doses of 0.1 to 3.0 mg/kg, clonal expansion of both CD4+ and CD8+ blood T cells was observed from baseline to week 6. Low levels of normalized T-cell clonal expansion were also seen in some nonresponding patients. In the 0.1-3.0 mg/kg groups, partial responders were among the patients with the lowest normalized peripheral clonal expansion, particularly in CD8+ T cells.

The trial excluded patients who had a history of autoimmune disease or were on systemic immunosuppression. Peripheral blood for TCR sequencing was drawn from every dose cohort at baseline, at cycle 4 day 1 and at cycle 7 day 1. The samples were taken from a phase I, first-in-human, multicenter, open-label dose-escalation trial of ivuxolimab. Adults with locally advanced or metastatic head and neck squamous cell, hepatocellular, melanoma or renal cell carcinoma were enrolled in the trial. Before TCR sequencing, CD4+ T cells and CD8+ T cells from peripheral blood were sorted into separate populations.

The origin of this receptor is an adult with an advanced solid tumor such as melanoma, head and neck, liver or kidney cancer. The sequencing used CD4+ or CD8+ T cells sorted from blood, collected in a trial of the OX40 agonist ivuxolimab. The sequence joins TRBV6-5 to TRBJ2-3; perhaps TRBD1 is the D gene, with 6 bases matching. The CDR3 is CASSDSPSTDTQYF. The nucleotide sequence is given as TGTGCCAGTTCGGACAGCCCTAGCACAGATACGCAGTATTTT.